This TCR beta chain was recovered during a study of human T cells and chemical hapten exposure. Notes on the study in general: Unchanged with DPC sensitization were TCRs above 1 in 1000 frequency. While controls formed fewer of them, expanded TCRs formed significantly more large CDR3 similarity clusters.

The CDR3 runs 14 residues. Germline lookup yields CDR1 KGHSH and CDR2 LQKENI. The V and J ends lost 2 bases and 0 bases respectively, with 8 bases between them. Time point of the sample: patch test 2, 6 weeks after DPC sensitization. Sample treatment: therapeutic diphenylcyclopropenone sensitization with weekly scalp DPC. Each CDR3 protein is one row after TCRdb ran MiXCR on the RACE reads. This sample has approximately 69,000 distinct CDR3 sequences, with approximately 10% found just once. The sample holds a few counts of this clonotype. The target antigen is unknown. Sequencing was performed on whole blood, taken in connection with sensitization to the hapten diphenylcyclopropenone (DPC). This TCR was sampled from a woman between 50 and 59 years old with alopecia areata. Some clones in this sample may be carry-over from other donors' samples. V gene TRBV18 combines with J gene TRBJ2-7; D gene unclear. The CDR3 DNA sequence: TGTGCCAGCTCACCATACAGATTCTCCTACGAGCAGTACTTC. Protein sequence: CASSPYRFSYEQYF. The full variable domain, its missing parts supplied by reference TRBV18 and TRBJ2-7, is NAGVMQNPRHLVRRRGQEARLRCSPMKGHSHVYWYRQLPEEGLKFMVYLQKENIIDESGMPKERFSAEFPKEGPSILRIQQVVRGDSAAYFCASSPYRFSYEQYFGPGTRLTVT.